These 20 T cell receptor beta chains were all obtained from the same sample, sequenced in a study of graft-versus-host responses after intestinal transplantation. Produced via immunoSEQ multiplex PCR; TCRdb's table is partial and in-frame only. Of under 150,000 clones listed, roughly 96% were seen once; the top ten hold roughly 3.5%. These receptors have no identified antigens. The sample in question was unstimulated CD8+ T cells sorted from spleen or lymph node cells, obtained before intestinal transplant. These receptors were taken from a human donor who received an intestinal transplant.

V gene TRBV6-5 combines with J gene TRBJ2-1; D is uncertain. This CDR3 spans 12 amino acids. V was clipped by 8 bases and J by 0 bases, with 5 bases between them. Germline assignment: CDR1 MNHEY and CDR2 SVGAGI. CDR3 coding DNA: TGTGCCAGCGAAAGCTCCTACAATGAGCAGTTCTTC. Translating it yields CASESSYNEQFF.

The CDR3 DNA is TGTGCCAGCAGCCTCAGGACTAGCGGGAGTCTCTACAATGAGCAGTTCTTC. The encoded protein is CASSLRTSGSLYNEQFF. The gene calls are TRBV14 and TRBJ2-1; 13 bases align to TRBD2. The length of the CDR3 is 17 residues. Per the germline V gene, CDR1 is SGHDN and CDR2 is FVKESK. J lost 3 bases, V lost 4 bases, and 6 bases had no gene match.

The chain links TRBV13 to TRBJ2-7, with a weak D call TRBD2 (5 bases). Germline V gene sequence: CDR1 PRHDT, CDR2 FYEKMQ (reference sequence). The V end lost 5 bases, the J end lost 2 bases, and 7 bases lay between the germline ends. The CDR3 is made up of 12 amino acids. DNA for the CDR3: TGTGCCAGCAGCGGACTTACCTACGAGCAGTACTTC. As protein: CASSGLTYEQYF.

In this sample, this clone turned up once. The chain is built from TRBV9 and TRBJ2-7; possible D gene TRBD2, 6 bases. This CDR3 comprises 14 residues. Germline V gene lookup returns CDR1 SGDLS and CDR2 YYNGEE. Trimming cost V 3 bases and J 2 bases, with 12 bases left between them. The chain's CDR3 is CASSGGREPYEQYF. The DNA for the CDR3 is TGTGCCAGCAGCGGGGGACGGGAGCCCTACGAGCAGTACTTC.

V is TRBV19 and J is TRBJ2-5; D possibly matches TRBD1 or TRBD2 (6 bases each). With the DNA end fitting TRBJ2-7 better, the J assignment may be wrong. Germline CDR1 and CDR2: LNHDA and SQIVND (reference sequence). This CDR3 region has 15 residues. The CDR3 DNA is TGTGCCAGTAGTCCGGGGGCCAGTGGTACCTACGAGCAGTACTTC. Amino acids: CASSPGASGTYEQYF.

The chain joins TRBV4-1 to TRBJ1-4; 9 bases align to TRBD1. V lost 3 bases to trimming and J lost 6 bases; unmatched junction nucleotides: 11. Germline CDR1 is MGHRA and CDR2 is YSYEKL. CDR3 length: 17 residues. The CDR3 coding sequence is TGCGCCAGCAGCCAGACAAGCGGACAGGGGAGGGATGAAAAACTGTTTTTT. Amino acid sequence: CASSQTSGQGRDEKLFF.

The chain uses TRBV2 and TRBJ2-1; D gene unclear. The CDR3 is made up of 17 amino acids. V was cut by 2 bases and J by 4 bases, with 18 bases left in between. CDR1 and CDR2 from the germline V gene are SNHLY and FYNNEI. CDR3 bases: TGTGCCAGCAGTGAATTCCCCGCCCTCACGGAGTACAATGAGCAGTTCTTC. Amino acid sequence: CASSEFPALTEYNEQFF.

The chain couples TRBV6-5 to TRBJ2-7; 8 nucleotides line up with TRBD2. The V gene's germline CDR1 is MNHEY and CDR2 SVGAGI. The CDR3 sequence is 15 residues long. With V trimmed by 5 bases and J by 2 bases, 8 bases remained unmatched. CDR3 in DNA: TGTGCCAGCAGTCCCCCCAGCGGGAGCCCCTACGAGCAGTACTTC. Translated: CASSPPSGSPYEQYF.

This chain links TRBV15 with TRBJ2-1; 12 positions agree with TRBD2. Germline CDR1 and CDR2: LNHNV and YYDKDF (reference sequence). CDR3 length equals 14 residues. Trimming took 5 bases from V and 8 from J; bases not matched to a gene: 4. CDR3 sequence reads: CATSGGLAGYEQFF. The CDR3 DNA follows: TGTGCCACCAGCGGAGGACTAGCGGGATATGAGCAGTTCTTC.

V and J are TRBV10-3 and TRBJ2-5; 7 bases match TRBD1. V gave up 0 bases and J gave up 4 bases; unmatched junction bases: 5. Per germline, CDR1 ENHRY and CDR2 SYGVKD. This CDR3 comprises 15 residues. The CDR3 sequence: CAISESTGKLETQYF. The CDR3 bases are TGTGCCATCAGTGAGTCGACAGGGAAATTAGAGACCCAGTACTTC.

This chain links TRBV19 with TRBJ2-3; a weak D match, TRBD1 (6 bases). The CDR3 length is 15 residues. With 0 bases removed from V and 0 bases from J, the gap between germline ends came to 7 bases. Germline values: CDR1 LNHDA, CDR2 SQIVND (reference sequence). The CDR3 nucleotides read TGTGCCAGTAGTATAGACACAGGGAGCACAGATACGCAGTATTTT. It is translated as CASSIDTGSTDTQYF.

This chain uses TRBV2 with TRBJ2-5, with D perhaps TRBD2 (6 bases). Germline lookup yields CDR1 SNHLY and CDR2 FYNNEI. V was trimmed by 1 base and J by 4 bases, leaving 13 bases between them. This CDR3 has 15 amino acids. In nucleotides, the CDR3 is TGTGCCAGCAGTGAAGTACCGGGAGAAGGAGAGACCCAGTACTTC. Translation: CASSEVPGEGETQYF. The full variable domain, in which reference TRBV2 and TRBJ2-5 provide the parts outside the CDR3, is EPEVTQTPSHQVTQMGQEVILRCVPISNHLYFYWYRQILGQKVEFLVSFYNNEISEKSEIFDDQFSVERPDGSNFTLKIRSTKLEDSAMYFCASSEVPGEGETQYFGPGTRLLVL.

The gene calls are TRBV7-9 and TRBJ2-1; D remains ambiguous. The V gene lost 8 bases and the J gene lost 5 bases, with 10 bases spanning the gap. CDR1 is SEHNR, CDR2 FQNEAQ, per germline (reference sequence). The CDR3 spans 12 residues. The CDR3 DNA sequence: TGTGCCAGCGGTCTAGGAAACAATGAGCAGTTCTTC. This codes for CASGLGNNEQFF.

This clone has a single count. The chain joins TRBV7-3 to TRBJ2-3; maybe TRBD2 (6 bases). Trimming pared 6 bases from V and 6 bases from J, leaving 13 bases between. Germline V gene data show CDR1 as SGHTA and CDR2 as FQGTGA. This CDR3 contains 13 residues. CDR3 coding DNA: TGTGCCAGCAGTTACGGGACTCCCGATACGCAGTATTTT. This codes for CASSYGTPDTQYF.

The genes are TRBV21-1 and TRBJ2-3; TRBD1, the D gene given by the table, was not confirmed from the DNA. TRBV21-1 is labeled a pseudogene. The CDR3 is 16 amino acids. The DNA for the CDR3 is TGTGCCAGCAGCAAAGAAGACAGAATCCATGAAGATACGCAGTATTTT. Translating gives CASSKEDRIHEDTQYF.

This chain joins TRBV7-2 and TRBJ2-1; D is uncertain. Germline V gene sequence: CDR1 SGHTA, CDR2 FQGNSA. The V and J ends lost 1 base and 6 bases respectively, with 7 bases between them. This CDR3 contains 13 residues. In nucleotides, the CDR3 is TGTGCCAGCAGCTTAGTTTGGCGCAATGAGCAGTTCTTC. This gives the protein CASSLVWRNEQFF.

V usage is TRBV4-3 and J usage is TRBJ1-1; no clear D. The germline V gene encodes CDR1 LGHNA and CDR2 YSLEER. This CDR3 spans 15 amino acids. V was pared by 6 bases and J by 0 bases, with 14 bases between. This CDR3 is CASSTGRGLNTEAFF. DNA for the CDR3: TGCGCCAGCAGTACGGGTCGAGGACTGAACACTGAAGCTTTCTTT.

This chain links TRBV4-1 with TRBJ2-7, with D possibly TRBD1 on 5 matching bases. The CDR3 covers 15 residues. Trimming took off 1 base at V and 2 bases at J, with 12 bases between the two ends. Germline-derived CDR1 and CDR2 are MGHRA and YSYEKL. The CDR3 reads CASSQGVTEAYEQYF. CDR3 sequence (DNA): TGCGCCAGCAGCCAAGGGGTGACAGAGGCCTACGAGCAGTACTTC.

The CDR3 spells CASSYGTGGNEQYF. CDR3 coding DNA: TGTGCCAGCAGCTACGGGACAGGGGGTAACGAGCAGTACTTC. The J gene is TRBJ2-5, the V gene TRBV11-2; TRBD1 aligns across 11 bases. The J call may be incorrect, as the DNA end agrees better with TRBJ2-7. Germline loops: CDR1 SGHAT, CDR2 FQNNGV. This CDR3 comprises 14 residues.

This clone occurred once. The chain couples TRBV4-3 to TRBJ2-2; 7 positions match TRBD1. Germline V lookup: CDR1 LGHNA, CDR2 YSLEER. The ends lost 0 bases at V and 7 bases at J; junction bases unmatched: 11. The CDR3 sequence is 17 residues long. This CDR3 is CASSQEKTGDHHGELFF. The CDR3 DNA reads TGCGCCAGCAGCCAAGAAAAAACAGGGGATCACCACGGGGAGCTGTTTTTT.